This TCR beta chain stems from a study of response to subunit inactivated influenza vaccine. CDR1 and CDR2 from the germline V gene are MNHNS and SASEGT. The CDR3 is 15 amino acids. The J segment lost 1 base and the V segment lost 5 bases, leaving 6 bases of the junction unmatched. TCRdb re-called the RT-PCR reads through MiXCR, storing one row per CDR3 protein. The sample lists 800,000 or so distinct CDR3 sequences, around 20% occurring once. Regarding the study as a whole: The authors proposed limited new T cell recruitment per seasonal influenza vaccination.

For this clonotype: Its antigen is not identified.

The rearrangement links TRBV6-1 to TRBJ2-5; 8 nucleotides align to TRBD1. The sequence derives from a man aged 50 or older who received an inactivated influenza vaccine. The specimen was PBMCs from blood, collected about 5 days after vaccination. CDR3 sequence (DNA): TGTGCCAGCAGTCGTTGGACAGGGAGCCAAGAGACCCAGTACTTC. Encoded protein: CASSRWTGSQETQYF.